This T cell receptor (beta chain) originates from a study of blood T cell repertoires in COVID-19. Here immunoSEQ multiplex PCR was the method, and the copy in TCRdb shows in-frame clones only, minus some. The sample has more than 95,000 clones; approximately 87% are singletons. Germline CDR1 and CDR2: DFQATT and SNEGSKA (reference sequence). Trimming removed 3 bases from V and 3 bases from J, with 12 bases in between. The CDR3 covers 13 residues. The sample was peripheral blood. The sequence was collected from a man aged 50 or older with acute or convalescent COVID-19. The chain carries TRBV20-1 and TRBJ2-7; D remains ambiguous. The CDR3 sequence is CSASSGLGYEQYF. For the CDR3, the DNA is TGCAGTGCTAGTTCCGGGTTAGGCTACGAGCAGTACTTC.